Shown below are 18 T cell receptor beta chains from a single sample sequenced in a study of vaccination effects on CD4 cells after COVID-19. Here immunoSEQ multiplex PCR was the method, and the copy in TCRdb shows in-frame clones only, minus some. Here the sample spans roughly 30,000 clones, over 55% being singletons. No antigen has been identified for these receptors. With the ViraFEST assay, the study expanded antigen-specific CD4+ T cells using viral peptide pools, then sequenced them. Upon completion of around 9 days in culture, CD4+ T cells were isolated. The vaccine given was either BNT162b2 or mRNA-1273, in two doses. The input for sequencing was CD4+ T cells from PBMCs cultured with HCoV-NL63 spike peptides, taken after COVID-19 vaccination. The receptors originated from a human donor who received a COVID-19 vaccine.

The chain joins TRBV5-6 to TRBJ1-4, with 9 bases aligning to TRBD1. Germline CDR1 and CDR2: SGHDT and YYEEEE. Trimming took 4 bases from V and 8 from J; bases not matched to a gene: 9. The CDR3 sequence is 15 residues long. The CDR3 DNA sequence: TGTGCCAGCAGCACCGGGACAGGGAATCGGGAAAAACTGTTTTTT. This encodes CASSTGTGNREKLFF.

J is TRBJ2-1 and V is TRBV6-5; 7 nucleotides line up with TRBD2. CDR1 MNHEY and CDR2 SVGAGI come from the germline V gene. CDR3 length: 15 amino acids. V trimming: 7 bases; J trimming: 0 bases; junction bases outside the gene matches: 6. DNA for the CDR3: TGTGCCAGCACCTCTAGCGGAAGCTCCTACAATGAGCAGTTCTTC. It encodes CASTSSGSSYNEQFF.

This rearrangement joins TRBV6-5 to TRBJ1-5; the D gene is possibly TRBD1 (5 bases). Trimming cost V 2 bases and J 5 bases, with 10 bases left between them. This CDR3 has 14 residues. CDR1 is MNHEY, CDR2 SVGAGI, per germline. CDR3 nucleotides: TGTGCCAGCAGTTACACAGGAGCCGATCAGCCCCAGCATTTT. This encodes CASSYTGADQPQHF.

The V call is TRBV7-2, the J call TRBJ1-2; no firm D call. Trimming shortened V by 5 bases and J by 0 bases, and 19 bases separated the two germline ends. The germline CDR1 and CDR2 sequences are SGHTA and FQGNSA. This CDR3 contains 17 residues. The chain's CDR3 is CASSATTSLPSNYGYTF. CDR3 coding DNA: TGTGCCAGCAGCGCGACGACGAGTCTACCTTCTAACTATGGCTACACCTTC.

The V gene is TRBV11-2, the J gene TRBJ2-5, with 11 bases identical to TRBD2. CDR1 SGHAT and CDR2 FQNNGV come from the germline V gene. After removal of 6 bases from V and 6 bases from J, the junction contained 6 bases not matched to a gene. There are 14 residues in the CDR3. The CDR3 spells CASSDSGGGKTQYF. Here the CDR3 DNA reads TGTGCCAGCAGTGATAGCGGGGGGGGAAAGACCCAGTACTTC.

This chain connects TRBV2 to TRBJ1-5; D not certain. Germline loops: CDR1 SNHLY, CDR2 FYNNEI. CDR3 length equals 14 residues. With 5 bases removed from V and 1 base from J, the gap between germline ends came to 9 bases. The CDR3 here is CASSQGESNQPQHF. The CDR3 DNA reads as TGTGCCAGCAGTCAAGGCGAAAGCAATCAGCCCCAGCATTTT.

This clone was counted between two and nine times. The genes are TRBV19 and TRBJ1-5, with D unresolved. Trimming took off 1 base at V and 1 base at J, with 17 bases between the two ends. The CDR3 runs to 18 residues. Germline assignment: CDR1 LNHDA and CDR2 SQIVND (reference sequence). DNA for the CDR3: TGTGCCAGTAGTATAGGAGAGGTCGGCAGGATAAGCAATCAGCCCCAGCATTTT. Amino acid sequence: CASSIGEVGRISNQPQHF. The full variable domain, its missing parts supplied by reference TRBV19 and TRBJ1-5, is DGGITQSPKYLFRKEGQNVTLSCEQNLNHDAMYWYRQDPGQGLRLIYYSQIVNDFQKGDIAEGYSVSREKKESFPLTVTSAQKNPTAFYLCASSIGEVGRISNQPQHFGDGTRLSIL.

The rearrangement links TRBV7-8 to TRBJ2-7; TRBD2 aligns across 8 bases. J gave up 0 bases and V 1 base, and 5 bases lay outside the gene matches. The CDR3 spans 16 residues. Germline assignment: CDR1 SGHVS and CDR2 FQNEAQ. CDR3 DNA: TGTGCCAGCAGCTTAGTGGCCGGGAGGGCCTCCTACGAGCAGTACTTC. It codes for CASSLVAGRASYEQYF.

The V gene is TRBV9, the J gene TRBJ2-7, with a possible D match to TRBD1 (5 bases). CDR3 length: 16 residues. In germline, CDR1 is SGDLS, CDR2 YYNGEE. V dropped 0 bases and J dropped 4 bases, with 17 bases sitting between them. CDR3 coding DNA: TGTGCCAGCAGCGTAGCCCCCCAGGGTACATCATACGAGCAGTACTTC. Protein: CASSVAPQGTSYEQYF.

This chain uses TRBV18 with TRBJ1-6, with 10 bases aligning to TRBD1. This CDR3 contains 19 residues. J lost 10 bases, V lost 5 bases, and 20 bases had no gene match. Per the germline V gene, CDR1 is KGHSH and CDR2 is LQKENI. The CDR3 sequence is CASSAPIGTGAFLWSPLHF. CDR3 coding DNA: TGTGCCAGCTCAGCGCCGATCGGGACAGGGGCCTTTTTGTGGTCACCCCTCCACTTT.

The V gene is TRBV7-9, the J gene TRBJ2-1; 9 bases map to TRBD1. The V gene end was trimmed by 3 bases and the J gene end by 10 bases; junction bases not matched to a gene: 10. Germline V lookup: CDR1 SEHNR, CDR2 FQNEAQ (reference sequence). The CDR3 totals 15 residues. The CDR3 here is CASSFAPGTGSEQFF. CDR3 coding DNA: TGTGCCAGCAGCTTTGCTCCCGGGACAGGGAGCGAGCAGTTCTTC.

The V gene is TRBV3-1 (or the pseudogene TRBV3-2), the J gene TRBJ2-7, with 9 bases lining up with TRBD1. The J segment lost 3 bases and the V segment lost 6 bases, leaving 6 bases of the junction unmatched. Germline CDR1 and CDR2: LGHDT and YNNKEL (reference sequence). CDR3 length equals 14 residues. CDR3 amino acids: CASSIGTGSYEQYF. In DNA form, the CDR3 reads TGTGCCAGCAGTATAGGGACAGGGAGCTACGAGCAGTACTTC.

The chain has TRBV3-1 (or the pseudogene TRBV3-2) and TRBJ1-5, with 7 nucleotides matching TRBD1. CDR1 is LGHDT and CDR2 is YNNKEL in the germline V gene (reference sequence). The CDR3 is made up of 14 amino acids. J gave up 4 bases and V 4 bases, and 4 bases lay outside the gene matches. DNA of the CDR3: TGTGCCAGCAGCCTTCAGGGGGGGAATCAGCCCCAGCATTTT. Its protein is CASSLQGGNQPQHF.

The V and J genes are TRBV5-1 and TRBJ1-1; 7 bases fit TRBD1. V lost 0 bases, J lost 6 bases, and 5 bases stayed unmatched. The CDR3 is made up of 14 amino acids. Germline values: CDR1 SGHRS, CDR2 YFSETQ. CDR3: CASSLEVQGAEAFF. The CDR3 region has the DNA TGCGCCAGCAGCTTGGAAGTGCAGGGGGCTGAAGCTTTCTTT.

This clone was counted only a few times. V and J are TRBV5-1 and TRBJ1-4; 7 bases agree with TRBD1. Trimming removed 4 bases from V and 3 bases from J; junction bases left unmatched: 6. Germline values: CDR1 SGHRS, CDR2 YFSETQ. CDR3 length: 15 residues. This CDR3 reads CASSPWDSPNEKLFF. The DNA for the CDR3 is TGCGCCAGCAGCCCTTGGGACAGTCCTAATGAAAAACTGTTTTTT. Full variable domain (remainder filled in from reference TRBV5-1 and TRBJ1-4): KAGVTQTPRYLIKTRGQQVTLSCSPISGHRSVSWYQQTPGQGLQFLFEYFSETQRNKGNFPGRFSGRQFSNSRSEMNVSTLELGDSALYLCASSPWDSPNEKLFFGSGTQLSVL.

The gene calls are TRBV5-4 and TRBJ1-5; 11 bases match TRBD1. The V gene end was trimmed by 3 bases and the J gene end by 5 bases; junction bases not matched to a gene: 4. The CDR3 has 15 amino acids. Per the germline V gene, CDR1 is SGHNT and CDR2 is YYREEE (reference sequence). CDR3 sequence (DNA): TGTGCCAGCAGCTCGGACAGGGGGCGACATCAGCCCCAGCATTTT. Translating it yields CASSSDRGRHQPQHF.

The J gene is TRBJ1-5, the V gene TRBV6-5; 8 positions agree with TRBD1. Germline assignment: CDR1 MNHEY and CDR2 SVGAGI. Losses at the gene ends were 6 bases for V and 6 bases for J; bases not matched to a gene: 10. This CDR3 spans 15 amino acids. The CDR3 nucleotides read TGTGCCAGCAGGTCCGGACAGGGTAGTAGTCAGCCCCAGCATTTT. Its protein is CASRSGQGSSQPQHF.

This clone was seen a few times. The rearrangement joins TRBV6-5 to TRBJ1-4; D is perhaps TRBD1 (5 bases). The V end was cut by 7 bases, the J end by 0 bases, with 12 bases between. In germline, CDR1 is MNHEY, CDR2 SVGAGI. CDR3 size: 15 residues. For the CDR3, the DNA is TGTGCCAGCATCAGGGCAGAATCAACTAATGAAAAACTGTTTTTT. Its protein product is CASIRAESTNEKLFF.